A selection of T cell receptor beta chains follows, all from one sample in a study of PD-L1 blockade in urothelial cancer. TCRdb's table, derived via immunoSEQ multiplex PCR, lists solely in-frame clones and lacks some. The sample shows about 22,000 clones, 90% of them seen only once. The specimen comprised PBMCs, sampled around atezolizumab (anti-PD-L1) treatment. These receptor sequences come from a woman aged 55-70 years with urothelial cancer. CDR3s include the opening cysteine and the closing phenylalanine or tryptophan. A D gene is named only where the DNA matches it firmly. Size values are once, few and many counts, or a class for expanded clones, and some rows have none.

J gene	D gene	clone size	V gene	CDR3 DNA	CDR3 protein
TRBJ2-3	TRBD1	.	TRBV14	TGTGCCAGCAGCTGGACAGGGCCAGATACGCAGTATTTT	CASSWTGPDTQYF
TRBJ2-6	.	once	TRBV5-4	TGTGCCAGCAGCTCCGGCGGGGGGGCCAACGTCCTGACTTTC	CASSSGGGANVLTF
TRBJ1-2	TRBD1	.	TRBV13	TGTGCCAGCAGCTTACGGGAGACGCAGGGGGCCGTAAGTGGCTACACCTTC	CASSLRETQGAVSGYTF
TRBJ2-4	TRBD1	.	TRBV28	TGTGCCAGCAGAGCCACCGGGACAGGCCAGTACTTC	CASRATGTGQYF
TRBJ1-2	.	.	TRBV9	TGTGCCAGCAGCGTAGTAGGAACCGGGTATGGCTACACCTTC	CASSVVGTGYGYTF
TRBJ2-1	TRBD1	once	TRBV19	TGTGCCAGTACTCGGGACAGCTCCTACAATGAGCAGTTCTTC	CASTRDSSYNEQFF
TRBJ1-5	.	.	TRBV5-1	TGCGCCAGCAGCTTGGTTCGGAGGGACCAGCATTTT	CASSLVRRDQHF
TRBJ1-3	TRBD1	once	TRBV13	TGTGCCAGCAGAATAAACAGGGGGCTAGACTCTGGAAACACCATATATTTT	CASRINRGLDSGNTIYF
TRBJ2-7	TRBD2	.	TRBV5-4	TGTGCCAGCAGCCCTTCAACCGGGACTAGCGTTTCCTACGAGCAGTACTTC	CASSPSTGTSVSYEQYF
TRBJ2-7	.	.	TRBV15	TGTGCCACCAGCGAAATGTACGACAGAGATGCCTACGAGCAGTACTTC	CATSEMYDRDAYEQYF
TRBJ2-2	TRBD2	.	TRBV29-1	TGCAGCGTTGCCCTAGCGGAGAACACCGGGGAGCTGTTTTTT	CSVALAENTGELFF
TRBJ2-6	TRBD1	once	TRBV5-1	TGCGCCAGCAGCATAGGACAGGCTATCCTTTCTGGGGCCAACGTCCTGACTTTC	CASSIGQAILSGANVLTF
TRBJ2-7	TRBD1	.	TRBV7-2	TGTGCCAGCAGCTTAGACAGGGGTTACGAGCAGTACTTC	CASSLDRGYEQYF
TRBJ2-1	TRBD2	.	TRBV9	TGTGCCAGCAGCTCTAGCGGGAAGAACAATGAGCAGTTCTTC	CASSSSGKNNEQFF
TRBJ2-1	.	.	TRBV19	TGTGCCAGTAGCACGTACCCCGGGACTCCCGACTACAATGAGCAGTTCTTC	CASSTYPGTPDYNEQFF
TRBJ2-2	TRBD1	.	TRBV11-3	TGTGCCAGCAGCTTTCGGACAGGGGGTTCAAACACCGGGGAGCTGTTTTTT	CASSFRTGGSNTGELFF
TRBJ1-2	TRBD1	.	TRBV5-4	TGTGCCAGCAGCTTTGGACAGGACTATGGCTACACCTTC	CASSFGQDYGYTF
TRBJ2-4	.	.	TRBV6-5	TGTGCCAGCAGTCCGGGTGACAAAAACATTCAGTACTTC	CASSPGDKNIQYF
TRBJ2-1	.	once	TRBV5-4	TGTGCCAGCAGCTTGGCCGGGGTGAGGGACTACAATGAGCAGTTCTTC	CASSLAGVRDYNEQFF
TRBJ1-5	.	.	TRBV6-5	TGTGCCAGCAGTTACAGCCCTAGAAATCAGCCCCAGCATTTT	CASSYSPRNQPQHF
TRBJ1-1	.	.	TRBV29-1	TGCAGCGTTGAAAGCCCAGGGGTCATGAACACTGAAGCTTTCTTT	CSVESPGVMNTEAFF
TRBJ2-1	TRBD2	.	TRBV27	TGTGCCAGCAGTTTTTGGACTAGCGGGAGGGCCAAGGACAATGAGCAGTTCTTC	CASSFWTSGRAKDNEQFF
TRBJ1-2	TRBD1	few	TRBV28	TGTGCCAGCAGTTTAACCGACAGGGGCTATGGCTACACCTTC	CASSLTDRGYGYTF
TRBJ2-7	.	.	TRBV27	TGTGCCAGCAGTTCGGCAGGGGAGTTGCTCTACGAGCAGTACTTC	CASSSAGELLYEQYF
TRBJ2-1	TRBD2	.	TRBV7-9	TGTGCCAGCAGCCCGGGACTAGCGGATTACAATGAGCAGTTCTTC	CASSPGLADYNEQFF
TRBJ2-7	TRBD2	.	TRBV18	TGTGCCAGCTCAGCCACGTCGGGAGGCTACGAGCAGTACTTC	CASSATSGGYEQYF
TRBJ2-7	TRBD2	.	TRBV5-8	TGTGCCAGCAGCTTGACTAGCGGGAGGTTGTCGCAGTACTTC	CASSLTSGRLSQYF
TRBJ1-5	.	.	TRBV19	TGTGCCAGTACCCCGGGAGGGTCTAGCAATCAGCCCCAGCATTTT	CASTPGGSSNQPQHF
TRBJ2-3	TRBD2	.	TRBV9	TGTGCCAGCAGCGTGGTAGCGGGAGGGCCCACAGATACGCAGTATTTT	CASSVVAGGPTDTQYF
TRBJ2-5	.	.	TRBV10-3	TGTGCCATCAGTGAGCCTAAGATTCCGATCCAGTACTTC	CAISEPKIPIQYF
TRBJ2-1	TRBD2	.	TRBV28	TGTGCCAGCAGCACACTAGCGGGAGTTCGTAAGTTCTTC	CASSTLAGVRKFF
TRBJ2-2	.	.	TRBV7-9	TGTGCCAGCAGCTATCCGGACAGGGACTATAGATGGGCCGGGGAGCTGTTTTTT	CASSYPDRDYRWAGELFF
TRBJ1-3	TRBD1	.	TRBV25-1	TGTGCCAGCAGTGAGGCAGCAGGGGGCTTAACAGGAAACACCATATATTTT	CASSEAAGGLTGNTIYF
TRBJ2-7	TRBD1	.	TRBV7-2	TGTGCCAGCAGCCGACAGGGTGCGGATCAGGAGCAGTACTTC	CASSRQGADQEQYF
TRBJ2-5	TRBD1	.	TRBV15	TGTGCCACCAGCAGGAGGGGACAGGGGGGATTAGAGACCCAGTACTTC	CATSRRGQGGLETQYF
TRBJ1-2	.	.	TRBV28	TGTGCCAGCAGTCGAATACAGGTGTTGAAGGGCTACACCTTC	CASSRIQVLKGYTF
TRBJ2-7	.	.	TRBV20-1	TGCAGTGCTCGTGAGGACTACGAGCAGTACTTC	CSAREDYEQYF
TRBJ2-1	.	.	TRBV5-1	TGCGCCAGCAGGAGAATGTCCGGAGCCCCGACCAATGAGCAGTTCTTC	CASRRMSGAPTNEQFF
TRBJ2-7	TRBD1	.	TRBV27	TGTGCCAGCAGTTTAAGGGGACAGAGAAACTACGAGCAGTACTTC	CASSLRGQRNYEQYF
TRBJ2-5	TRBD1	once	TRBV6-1	TGTGCCAGCAGTGAAGAGGCAGGGGGCCGGCAAGAGACCCAGTACTTC	CASSEEAGGRQETQYF
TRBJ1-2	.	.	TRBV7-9	TGTGCCAGCAGCTTCGAGGTGTACTATGGCTACACCTTC	CASSFEVYYGYTF
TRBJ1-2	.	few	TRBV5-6	TGTGCCAGCAGCTTGGCCGGTCCCGGGTTTGGCTACACCTTC	CASSLAGPGFGYTF
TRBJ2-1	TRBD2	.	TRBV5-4	TGTGCCAGCAGCTTAGGACTAGCGGGATACTACAATGAGCAGTTCTTC	CASSLGLAGYYNEQFF
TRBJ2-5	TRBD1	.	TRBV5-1	TGCGCCAGCAGCCGAACAGGGGGAGGTCAAGAGACCCAGTACTTC	CASSRTGGGQETQYF
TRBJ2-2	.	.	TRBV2	TGTGCCAGCAAGAGGGAGCGGCCGAACACCGGGGAGCTGTTTTTT	CASKRERPNTGELFF
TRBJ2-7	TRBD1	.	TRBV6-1	TGTGCCAGCAGCCGGGACAGGGACGAGCAGTACTTC	CASSRDRDEQYF
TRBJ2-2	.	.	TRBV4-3	TGCGCCAGCAGCCAATACAGGGACACCGGGGAGCTGTTTTTT	CASSQYRDTGELFF
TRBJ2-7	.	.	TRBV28	TGTGCCAGCACTCTCTCCTCCGGGGTCTACGAGCAGTACTTC	CASTLSSGVYEQYF
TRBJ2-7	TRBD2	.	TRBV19	TGTGCCAGTAGCCTAAACTTCCCGGGGACTAGCTCCTACGAGCAGTACTTC	CASSLNFPGTSSYEQYF
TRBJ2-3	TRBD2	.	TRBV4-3	TGCGCCAGCAGCCCTAAGTCGACTAGCGGGAGCACAGATACGCAGTATTTT	CASSPKSTSGSTDTQYF
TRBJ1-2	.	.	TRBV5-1	TGCGCCAGCAGCCCCTCGACAGGCGCTAACTATGGCTACACCTTC	CASSPSTGANYGYTF
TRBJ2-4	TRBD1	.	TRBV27	TGTGCCAGCAGGAAATTCCCGCAGGGGGATAAAAACATTCAGTACTTC	CASRKFPQGDKNIQYF
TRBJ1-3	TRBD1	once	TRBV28	TGTGCCAGCAGACCTATGGGAGGCGATGGACAGGGTCGCTCTGGAAACACCATATATTTT	CASRPMGGDGQGRSGNTIYF
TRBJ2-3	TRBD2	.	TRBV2	TGTGCCAGCGAAGGGGGCCGAATAAGGACTAGCGGGAGGGCCGGAGGAGATACGCAGTATTTT	CASEGGRIRTSGRAGGDTQYF